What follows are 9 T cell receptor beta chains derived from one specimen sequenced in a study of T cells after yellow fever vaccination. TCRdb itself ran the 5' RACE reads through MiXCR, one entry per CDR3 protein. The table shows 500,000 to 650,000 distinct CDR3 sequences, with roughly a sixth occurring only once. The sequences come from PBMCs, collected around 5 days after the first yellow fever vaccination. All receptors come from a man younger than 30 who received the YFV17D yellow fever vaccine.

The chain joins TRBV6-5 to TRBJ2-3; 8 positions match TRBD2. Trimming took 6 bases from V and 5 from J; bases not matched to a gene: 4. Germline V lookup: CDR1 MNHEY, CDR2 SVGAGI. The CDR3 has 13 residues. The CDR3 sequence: CASRYGGVDTQYF. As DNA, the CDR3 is TGTGCCAGCAGATACGGGGGGGTAGATACGCAGTATTTT.

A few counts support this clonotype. CDR3 in DNA: TGTGCCAGCAGTCCTCTCGGACAGGGCTATGAGACCCAGTACTTC. Its translation: CASSPLGQGYETQYF. The genes are TRBV11-1 and TRBJ2-5; 8 bases line up with TRBD1. Germline CDR1 reads SGHAT; CDR2 reads FQDESV (reference sequence). Germline trimming cut 6 bases from V and 5 bases from J; bases unmatched to any gene: 11. The CDR3 covers 15 residues.

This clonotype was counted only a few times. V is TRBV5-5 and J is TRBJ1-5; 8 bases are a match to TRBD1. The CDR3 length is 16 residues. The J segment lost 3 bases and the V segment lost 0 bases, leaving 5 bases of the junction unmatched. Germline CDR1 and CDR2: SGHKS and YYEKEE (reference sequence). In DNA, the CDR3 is TGTGCCAGCAGCTTGGTTCACAGGGGGGACAATCAGCCCCAGCATTTT. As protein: CASSLVHRGDNQPQHF.

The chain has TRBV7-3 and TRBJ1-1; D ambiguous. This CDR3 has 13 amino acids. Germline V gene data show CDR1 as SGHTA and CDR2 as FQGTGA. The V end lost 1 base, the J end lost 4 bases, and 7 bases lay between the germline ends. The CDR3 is CASSLIDGTEAFF. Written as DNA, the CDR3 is TGTGCCAGCAGCTTAATAGACGGCACTGAAGCTTTCTTT.

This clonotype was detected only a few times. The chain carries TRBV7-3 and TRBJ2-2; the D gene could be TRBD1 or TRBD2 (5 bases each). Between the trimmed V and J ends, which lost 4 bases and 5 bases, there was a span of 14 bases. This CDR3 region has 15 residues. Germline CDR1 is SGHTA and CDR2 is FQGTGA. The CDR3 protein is CASSWDVPQTGELFF. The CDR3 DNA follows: TGTGCCAGCAGCTGGGACGTCCCCCAGACCGGGGAGCTGTTTTTT.

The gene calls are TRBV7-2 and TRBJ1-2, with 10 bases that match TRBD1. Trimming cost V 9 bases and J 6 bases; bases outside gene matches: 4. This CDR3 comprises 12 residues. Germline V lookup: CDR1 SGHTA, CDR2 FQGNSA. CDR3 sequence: CARTGGANGYTF. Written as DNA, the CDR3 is TGTGCCAGGACAGGGGGCGCCAATGGCTACACCTTC.

The CDR3 nucleotides read TGTGCCAGTAGCGGGGGTAAATTACTACCAGACCAAGAGACCCAGTACTTC. Protein: CASSGGKLLPDQETQYF. V is TRBV19 and J is TRBJ2-5; D is perhaps TRBD2 (6 bases). The germline gives CDR1 LNHDA, CDR2 SQIVND (reference sequence). Trimming took off 6 bases at V and 0 bases at J, with 20 bases between the two ends. The length of the CDR3 is 17 residues.

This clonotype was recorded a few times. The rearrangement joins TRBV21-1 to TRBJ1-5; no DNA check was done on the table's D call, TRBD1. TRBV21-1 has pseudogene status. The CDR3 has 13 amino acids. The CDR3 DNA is TGTGCCAGCAGAACGGGGGCCGATCAGCCCCAGCATTTT. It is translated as CASRTGADQPQHF.

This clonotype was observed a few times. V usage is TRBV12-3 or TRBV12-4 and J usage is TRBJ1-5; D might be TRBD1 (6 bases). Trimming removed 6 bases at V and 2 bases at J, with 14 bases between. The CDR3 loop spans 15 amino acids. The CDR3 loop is CASRTGQLRNQPQHF. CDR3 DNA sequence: TGTGCCAGCAGAACAGGACAGTTGCGCAATCAGCCCCAGCATTTT.